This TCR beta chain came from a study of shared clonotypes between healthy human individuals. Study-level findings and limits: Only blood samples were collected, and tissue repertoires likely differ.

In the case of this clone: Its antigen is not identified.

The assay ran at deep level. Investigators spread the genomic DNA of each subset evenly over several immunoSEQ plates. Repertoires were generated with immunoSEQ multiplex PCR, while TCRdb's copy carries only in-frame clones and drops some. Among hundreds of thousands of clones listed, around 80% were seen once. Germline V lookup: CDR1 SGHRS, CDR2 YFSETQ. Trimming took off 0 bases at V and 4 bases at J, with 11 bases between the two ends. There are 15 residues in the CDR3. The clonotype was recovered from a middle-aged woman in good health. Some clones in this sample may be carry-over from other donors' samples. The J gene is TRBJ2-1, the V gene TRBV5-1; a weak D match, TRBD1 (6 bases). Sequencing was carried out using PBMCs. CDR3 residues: CASSLGDIQYNEQFF. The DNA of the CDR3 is TGCGCCAGCAGCTTGGGGGACATACAATACAATGAGCAGTTCTTC.